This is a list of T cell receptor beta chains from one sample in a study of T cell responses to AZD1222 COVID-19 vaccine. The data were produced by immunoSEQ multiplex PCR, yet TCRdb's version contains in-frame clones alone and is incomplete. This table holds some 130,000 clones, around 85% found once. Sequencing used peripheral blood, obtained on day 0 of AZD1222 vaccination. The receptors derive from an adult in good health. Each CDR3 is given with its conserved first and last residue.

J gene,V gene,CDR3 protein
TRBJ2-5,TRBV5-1,CASSLAGTSEETQYF
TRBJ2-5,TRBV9,CASSVQAASETQYF
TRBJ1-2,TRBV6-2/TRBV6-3,CASSSENYGYTF
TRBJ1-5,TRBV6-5,CASSTDRRSNQPQHF
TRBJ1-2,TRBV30,CAWSVDRGHGYTF
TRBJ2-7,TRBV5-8,CAGSRTAANEQYF
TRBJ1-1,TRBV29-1,CSVVMSVVGPIPAEAFF
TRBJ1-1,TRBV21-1,CASSKGEGFDTEAFF
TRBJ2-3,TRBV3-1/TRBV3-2,CASSQAPGASGSYTQYF
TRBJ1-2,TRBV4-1,CASSQVGQSHGYTF
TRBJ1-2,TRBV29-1,CSGGGGLVDGYTF
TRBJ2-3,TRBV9,CASSVDPRGGSDTQYF
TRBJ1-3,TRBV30,CAWRALEKSSGNTIYF
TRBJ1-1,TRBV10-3,CAISESPGTGTEAFF
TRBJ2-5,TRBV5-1,CASSLAGGTSGMLQETQYF
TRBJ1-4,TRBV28,CASSCRGTGCEKLFF
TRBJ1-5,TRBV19,CASSIEGFFPQHF
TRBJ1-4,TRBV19,CASSTGQSLNEKLFF
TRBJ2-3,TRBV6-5,CASSYRPLAADTQYF
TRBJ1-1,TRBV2,CASSEIGDTEAFF
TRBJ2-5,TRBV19,CASSIGTSRQETQYF
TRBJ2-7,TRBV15,CATSRRQGAEYEQYF